These 32 T cell receptor beta chains came from one sample sequenced in a study of CD8 T cells in Susac syndrome. Reverse transcription of 0.5 to 1 ug RNA was performed with random hexamers. MiXCR, run by TCRdb on the immunoSEQ multiplex PCR reads, gives a single entry per CDR3 protein. The repertoire consists of approximately 190,000 distinct CDR3 sequences, with approximately 95% occurring once and the leading ten covering about 0.1%. The sample consisted of CD4+ T cells from PBMCs. The receptors come from a human donor in good health.

The chain combines TRBV7-9 with TRBJ1-1, with 9 bases matching TRBD1. The CDR3 extends over 14 amino acids. V lost 7 bases, J lost 5 bases, and 8 bases stayed unmatched. Germline values: CDR1 SEHNR, CDR2 FQNEAQ (reference sequence). The CDR3 sequence: CASTRTGENTEAFF. The CDR3 DNA is TGTGCCAGCACCAGGACAGGGGAAAATACTGAAGCTTTCTTT.

The chain carries TRBV5-6 and TRBJ1-1; D unresolved. Germline V gives CDR1 SGHDT, CDR2 YYEEEE. The V and J ends lost 2 bases and 10 bases respectively, with 15 bases between them. This CDR3 has 13 residues. Written as DNA, the CDR3 is TGTGCCAGCAGCTTCCAGGCCGGGCTTCGAGCTTTCTTT. Protein sequence: CASSFQAGLRAFF.

A remark on this clonotype: An end of the junction differs from the germline gene, which may be a read error. This chain connects TRBV7-7 to TRBJ2-2; 10 positions agree with TRBD1. CDR1 is SSHAT, CDR2 FNYEAQ, per germline (reference sequence). The CDR3 contains 13 residues. CDR3 coding DNA: TGTGCTAGCAGCCCGGACAGGGGGGGGGAGCTGTTTTTT. Translated, it gives CASSPDRGGELFF.

The chain joins TRBV4-2 to TRBJ1-1; D perhaps matches TRBD1 (6 bases). Between the trimmed V and J ends, which lost 0 bases and 7 bases, there was a span of 18 bases. Germline V gene data show CDR1 as LGHNA and CDR2 as YNFKEQ. The CDR3 covers 16 residues. CDR3 region: CASSQELSDRLNEAFF. As DNA, the CDR3 is TGTGCCAGCAGCCAAGAACTGAGCGACAGGCTAAATGAAGCTTTCTTT.

Here the CDR3 DNA reads TGTGCCAGCAGTTTTCCGGGACAGCGCGGCTTGGTCCCAAATCAAGAGACCCAGTACTTC. As protein: CASSFPGQRGLVPNQETQYF. V and J are TRBV28 and TRBJ2-5; 7 bases agree with TRBD1. Trimming took 3 bases from V and 2 from J; bases not matched to a gene: 21. The length of the CDR3 is 20 residues. CDR1 is MDHEN and CDR2 is SYDVKM in the germline V gene.

Written as DNA, the CDR3 is TGTGCCAGTAGTATAGTAGATTCTCGAGGACTAGCGGTAACCTCTAGCACAGATACGCAGTATTTT. It encodes CASSIVDSRGLAVTSSTDTQYF. This chain uses TRBV19 with TRBJ2-3; 10 bases are a match to TRBD2. The CDR3 covers 22 residues. Germline V CDR1 and CDR2: LNHDA, SQIVND (reference sequence). The J segment lost 0 bases and the V segment lost 1 base, leaving 19 bases of the junction unmatched. The variable domain in full, completed from reference TRBV19 and TRBJ2-3, reads DGGITQSPKYLFRKEGQNVTLSCEQNLNHDAMYWYRQDPGQGLRLIYYSQIVNDFQKGDIAEGYSVSREKKESFPLTVTSAQKNPTAFYLCASSIVDSRGLAVTSSTDTQYFGPGTRLTVL.

The chain has TRBV28 and TRBJ1-1; D gene uncertain. Germline CDR1 reads MDHEN; CDR2 reads SYDVKM. Trimming took off 1 base at V and 1 base at J, with 13 bases between the two ends. The CDR3 loop spans 16 amino acids. The DNA for the CDR3 is TGTGCCAGCAGTTTATCAGTGAGAATTGGGAACACTGAAGCTTTCTTT. Translated: CASSLSVRIGNTEAFF.

The CDR3 spells CASSLSQASPLHF. DNA for the CDR3: TGTGCCAGCAGCTTATCACAAGCTTCACCCCTCCACTTT. The chain joins TRBV7-3 to TRBJ1-6, with no clear D. CDR1 is SGHTA, CDR2 FQGTGA, per germline. This CDR3 has 13 residues. The V end lost 2 bases, the J end lost 9 bases, and 8 bases lay between the germline ends. Full variable domain (rest looked up from reference TRBV7-3 and TRBJ1-6): GAGVSQTPSNKVTEKGKYVELRCDPISGHTALYWYRQSLGQGPEFLIYFQGTGAADDSGLPNDRFFAVRPEGSVSTLKIQRTERGDSAVYLCASSLSQASPLHFGNGTRLTVT.

V and J are TRBV5-1 and TRBJ2-7, with 9 bases matching TRBD2. This CDR3 spans 15 amino acids. The germline CDR1 and CDR2 sequences are SGHRS and YFSETQ. V trimming: 4 bases; J trimming: 0 bases; junction bases outside the gene matches: 5. In DNA form, the CDR3 reads TGCGCCAGCAGCACTCTAGCGGGAAGCTCCTACGAGCAGTACTTC. It translates to CASSTLAGSSYEQYF.

The chain recombines TRBV7-2 with TRBJ1-5; D is unresolved. V lost 5 bases and J 7 bases, leaving 12 bases between the germline ends. CDR3 size: 13 residues. The V gene's germline CDR1 is SGHTA and CDR2 FQGNSA. For the CDR3, the DNA is TGTGCCAGCAGCCAAAAAAGAGGACAGCCCCAGCATTTT. Its translation: CASSQKRGQPQHF.

The V call is TRBV9, the J call TRBJ1-2; 7 bases agree with TRBD1. The germline V gene has CDR1 SGDLS and CDR2 YYNGEE. This CDR3 region has 14 residues. With 1 base clipped from V and 4 bases from J, the junction kept 4 bases outside the gene matches. The CDR3 here is CASSVSAGGYGYTF. DNA of the CDR3: TGTGCCAGCAGCGTATCGGCAGGGGGCTATGGCTACACCTTC.

About this clonotype: The junction shows a germline mismatch at one end, possibly a read error. V is TRBV20-1 and J is TRBJ1-4; D remains unclear. CDR1 is DFQATT and CDR2 is SNEGSKA in the germline V gene (reference sequence). The CDR3 runs to 8 residues. This chain's CDR3 is CSANGKIF. The CDR3 DNA reads TGCAGTGCTAACGGGAAGATTTTT.

The chain uses TRBV30 and TRBJ1-5; 7 nucleotides agree with TRBD1. With 1 base clipped from V and 11 bases from J, the junction kept 11 bases outside the gene matches. Germline loops: CDR1 GTSNPN, CDR2 SVGIG (reference sequence). This CDR3 comprises 14 residues. CDR3 DNA sequence: TGTGCCTGGAGTGACAGGGGCCGAATCGCAGCCCAGCATTTT. The encoded protein is CAWSDRGRIAAQHF.

The chain recombines TRBV5-1 with TRBJ2-2, with unresolved D. CDR1 is SGHRS and CDR2 is YFSETQ in the germline V gene. The CDR3 is 15 amino acids. Deletions cut 0 bases from V and 4 bases from J, with 10 bases between. CDR3: CASSLGVPSTGELFF. The DNA for the CDR3 is TGCGCCAGCAGCTTGGGAGTCCCTTCCACCGGGGAGCTGTTTTTT.

The gene calls are TRBV7-2 and TRBJ2-5, with TRBD2 matching 9 bases. Trimming at V came to 3 bases and at J to 2 bases, leaving 10 bases not matched to a gene. Germline V CDR1 and CDR2: SGHTA, FQGNSA. The CDR3 is 17 residues long. CDR3 amino acids: CASSFLPAGGRQETQYF. CDR3 in DNA: TGTGCCAGCAGCTTCCTCCCAGCGGGGGGCCGTCAAGAGACCCAGTACTTC.

CDR3 coding DNA: TGTGCCAGCAGTCCTCTGGACAGAGATAATGAAAAACTGTTTTTT. It specifies CASSPLDRDNEKLFF. The rearrangement uses TRBV28 and TRBJ1-4; D may be TRBD1 (6 bases). Germline V CDR1 and CDR2: MDHEN, SYDVKM. The CDR3 length is 15 residues. Trimming removed 5 bases from V and 4 bases from J, with 14 bases in between.

J is TRBJ1-2 and V is TRBV18; D call uncertain. V dropped 0 bases and J dropped 3 bases, with 8 bases sitting between them. Germline values: CDR1 KGHSH, CDR2 LQKENI. The CDR3 has 14 amino acids. The CDR3 protein is CASSPPVTYYGYTF. The CDR3, as DNA: TGTGCCAGCTCACCACCGGTGACCTACTATGGCTACACCTTC. The whole variable domain, remainder taken from reference TRBV18 and TRBJ1-2, is NAGVMQNPRHLVRRRGQEARLRCSPMKGHSHVYWYRQLPEEGLKFMVYLQKENIIDESGMPKERFSAEFPKEGPSILRIQQVVRGDSAAYFCASSPPVTYYGYTFGSGTRLTVV.

The gene calls are TRBV6-5 and TRBJ1-1; D is ambiguous. Trimming shortened V by 2 bases and J by 1 base, and 5 bases separated the two germline ends. The CDR3 is 13 residues long. Germline lookup yields CDR1 MNHEY and CDR2 SVGAGI. CDR3 amino acids: CASSYRGNTEAFF. CDR3 nucleotide sequence: TGTGCCAGCAGTTACCGGGGGAACACTGAAGCTTTCTTT.

This clonotype was seen only once. This chain connects TRBV6-2 or TRBV6-3 to TRBJ2-2; TRBD1 matches at 7 bases. The CDR3 spans 15 residues. The germline V gene has CDR1 MNHEY and CDR2 SVGEGT. V gave up 6 bases and J gave up 4 bases; unmatched junction bases: 8. The CDR3: CASSPDRVGTGELFF. CDR3 sequence (DNA): TGTGCCAGCAGCCCCGACAGGGTCGGCACCGGGGAGCTGTTTTTT.

V usage is TRBV4-3 and J usage is TRBJ2-1, with a tentative D call TRBD2 (6 bases). Trimming removed 3 bases at V and 8 bases at J, with 14 bases between. The CDR3 spans 14 residues. Per germline, CDR1 LGHNA and CDR2 YSLEER. The CDR3 sequence is CASSQSGLGYEQFF. The CDR3 nucleotides read TGCGCCAGCAGCCAGTCGGGACTTGGATATGAGCAGTTCTTC.

V gene TRBV2 combines with J gene TRBJ2-4; D gene ambiguous. With 3 bases removed from V and 0 bases from J, the gap between germline ends came to 12 bases. This CDR3 comprises 16 residues. In germline, CDR1 is SNHLY, CDR2 FYNNEI. CDR3 bases: TGTGCCAGCAGTGAGAGGTTCCCGATAGCCAAAAACATTCAGTACTTC. Protein product: CASSERFPIAKNIQYF.

The sample holds a few counts of this clonotype. A junction boundary mismatches the germline segment, possibly from a read error. V is TRBV2 and J is TRBJ1-4; the D is unclear. Germline values: CDR1 SNHLY, CDR2 FYNNEI. The CDR3 covers 13 residues. The CDR3 nucleotides read TGTGCCAGCAGTGAAGAGATGGGAGAAAAATTGTTTTTT. Translating gives CASSEEMGEKLFF.

The chain uses TRBV5-1 and TRBJ1-1; D gene uncertain. The CDR3 sequence is 16 residues long. Germline CDR1 SGHRS, CDR2 YFSETQ. Deletions cut 7 bases from V and 0 bases from J, with 19 bases between. The CDR3 spells CASGLGLGNMNTEAFF. The CDR3 DNA reads as TGCGCCAGCGGCCTCGGTTTGGGGAACATGAACACTGAAGCTTTCTTT.

The rearrangement links TRBV28 to TRBJ1-3; the D is unclear. The germline gives CDR1 MDHEN, CDR2 SYDVKM. V lost 8 bases, J lost 4 bases, and 12 bases lay in between. The length of the CDR3 is 13 residues. DNA of the CDR3: TGTGCCAGCGGTGCACCCCCCGGAAACACCATATATTTT. Its translation: CASGAPPGNTIYF. The full variable domain, in which reference TRBV28 and TRBJ1-3 provide the parts outside the CDR3, is DVKVTQSSRYLVKRTGEKVFLECVQDMDHENMFWYRQDPGLGLRLIYFSYDVKMKEKGDIPEGYSVSREKKERFSLILESASTNQTSMYLCASGAPPGNTIYFGEGSWLTVV.

This chain connects TRBV7-9 to TRBJ1-4; the D gene is possibly TRBD1 (5 bases). Germline assignment: CDR1 SEHNR and CDR2 FQNEAQ (reference sequence). The V gene lost 0 bases and the J gene lost 8 bases, with 10 bases spanning the gap. The CDR3 runs 14 residues. The CDR3 is CASSLAGAGEKLFF. CDR3 nucleotide sequence: TGTGCCAGCAGCTTAGCAGGGGCCGGCGAAAAACTGTTTTTT.

This clonotype was seen a few times. V gene TRBV7-8 combines with J gene TRBJ2-3, with TRBD1 matching over 8 bases. The CDR3 consists of 15 residues. Germline trimming cut 5 bases from V and 7 bases from J; bases unmatched to any gene: 11. Germline V gene data show CDR1 as SGHVS and CDR2 as FQNEAQ. DNA of the CDR3: TGTGCCAGCAGCCCCGGGGCAGGGGGCCCGTATACGCAGTATTTT. Amino acids: CASSPGAGGPYTQYF.

This chain uses TRBV9 with TRBJ2-5; D is possibly TRBD2 (6 bases). This CDR3 contains 15 residues. V was trimmed by 3 bases and J by 1 base, leaving 13 bases between them. Germline V gene lookup returns CDR1 SGDLS and CDR2 YYNGEE. CDR3 sequence reads: CASSAGGRTQETQYF. The CDR3 nucleotides are TGTGCCAGCAGCGCCGGGGGTCGGACCCAAGAGACCCAGTACTTC.

The rearrangement links TRBV28 to TRBJ1-2; tentative D call: TRBD1 (6 bases). Trimming shortened V by 6 bases and J by 2 bases, and 13 bases separated the two germline ends. Germline V gene data show CDR1 as MDHEN and CDR2 as SYDVKM. There are 14 residues in the CDR3. Written as DNA, the CDR3 is TGTGCCAGCAGCCAGGGGCCGGGCAACTATGGCTACACCTTC. Amino acids: CASSQGPGNYGYTF.

The rearrangement links TRBV14 to TRBJ1-6; possible D gene TRBD1, 6 bases. Trimming shortened V by 4 bases and J by 4 bases, and 8 bases separated the two germline ends. Germline V lookup: CDR1 SGHDN, CDR2 FVKESK. This CDR3 contains 14 residues. This chain's CDR3 is CASSPGQYNSPLHF. The DNA for the CDR3 is TGTGCCAGCAGCCCGGGACAATATAATTCACCCCTCCACTTT.

V is TRBV6-7 and J is TRBJ1-1; TRBD1 is a possible D gene (5 bases). TRBV6-7 is filed as an ORF, its function uncertain. The V end lost 8 bases, the J end lost 2 bases, and 12 bases lay between the germline ends. CDR3 length: 13 amino acids. CDR3: CASRQWGNTEAFF. The CDR3 DNA follows: TGTGCCAGCCGACAGTGGGGTAACACTGAAGCTTTCTTT.

The V and J genes are TRBV29-1 and TRBJ2-7, with a tentative D call TRBD1 (6 bases). The germline V and J ends were trimmed by 4 bases and 9 bases, with 22 bases remaining between them. The length of the CDR3 is 14 residues. The germline CDR1 and CDR2 sequences are SQVTM and ANQGSEA. The CDR3 reads CSVGKRDTPEGQYF. The CDR3 nucleotides are TGCAGCGTTGGAAAACGGGACACCCCAGAAGGGCAGTACTTC.

This chain connects TRBV30 to TRBJ2-7; tentatively, D is TRBD1 or TRBD2 (5 bases each). V lost 4 bases, J lost 0 bases, and 16 bases lay in between. The germline V gene has CDR1 GTSNPN and CDR2 SVGIG (reference sequence). This CDR3 contains 15 residues. CDR3 bases: TGTGCCTGGAACAAAGCCAGGGCGGGCTCCTACGAGCAGTACTTC. Translating gives CAWNKARAGSYEQYF.